This T cell receptor (beta chain) was identified during a study of siplizumab effects on memory and regulatory T cells. In the case of this clone: The antigen is not known.

Broader study findings: Treg-derived clones made up an average of about 64% of mappable alloreactive CD4+ clones with siplizumab and 25% to 30% in controls. Mapping to unstimulated subsets was achieved for only a minor fraction of alloreactive clones.

Sequencing of each sample assayed approximately 110,000 TCR templates. The repertoire was sequenced with immunoSEQ multiplex PCR; TCRdb's copy has only in-frame clones and lacks some. The table has approximately 94,000 clones, over 85% seen once. Germline V gene data show CDR1 as SNHLY and CDR2 as FYNNEI. CDR3 size: 15 residues. The junction had 9 bases not matched to a gene; V was cut back by 3 bases and J by 7 bases. Sequencing used CD8+ T cells sorted from blood. The J gene is TRBJ1-5, the V gene TRBV2; 7 bases map to TRBD1. The receptor's source is a human donor in good health. The CDR3 sequence is CASSERDSPSQPQHF. The CDR3 DNA reads TGTGCCAGCAGTGAGAGGGACAGCCCGTCGCAGCCCCAGCATTTT.